The present TCR beta chain was sequenced within a study of T cells after yellow fever vaccination. This clonotype was detected only a few times. This CDR3 has 12 residues. Germline lookup yields CDR1 MNHEY and CDR2 SVGAGI. V was trimmed by 2 bases and J by 7 bases, leaving 6 bases between them. TCRdb redid the calling of the 5' RACE reads with MiXCR, one entry per CDR3 protein. The sample records some 120,000 distinct CDR3 sequences, about 16% being singletons. The material was CD8+ T cells sorted from PBMCs, obtained 5 days after the yellow fever booster vaccination. This chain joins TRBV6-5 and TRBJ2-1; TRBD1 is a possible D gene (5 bases). The receptor's source is a man between 18 and 35 years old who received the YFV17D yellow fever vaccine. Written as DNA, the CDR3 is TGTGCCAGCAGTTACGGGGCGAATGAGCAGTTCTTC. It translates to CASSYGANEQFF.